Each of the 8 T cell receptor beta chains below was sequenced from the same sample in a study of EBV T-cell therapy then PD-1 blockade in nasopharyngeal carcinoma. Assay used: immunoSEQ multiplex PCR; TCRdb lists only in-frame clones, some missing. The sample has about 17,000 clones; around four fifths are singletons. Treatment: AdE1-LMPpoly-expanded autologous EBV-specific T-cell therapy followed by anti-PD-1 nivolumab. No antigens are known for them. The source material was CD8+ T cells from blood, sampled at day 0 from a patient whose treatment included autologous EBV-specific T cells and nivolumab. The receptor source for this set is a man aged 40-55 years with nasopharyngeal carcinoma.

This clone is a singleton in its sample. The chain recombines TRBV5-1 with TRBJ2-7, with D possibly matching TRBD2 (5 bases). V dropped 2 bases and J dropped 0 bases, with 9 bases sitting between them. The germline V gene encodes CDR1 SGHRS and CDR2 YFSETQ. The CDR3 extends over 14 amino acids. CDR3 protein: CASSFPGSSYEQYF. In nucleotides, the CDR3 is TGCGCCAGCAGCTTCCCGGGGAGCTCCTACGAGCAGTACTTC.

This chain joins TRBV19 and TRBJ1-1; 7 nucleotides line up with TRBD1. The J segment lost 5 bases and the V segment lost 3 bases, leaving 6 bases of the junction unmatched. CDR3 size: 14 residues. Germline-derived CDR1 and CDR2 are LNHDA and SQIVND (reference sequence). CDR3: CASSIGAGGTEAFF. The CDR3 DNA is TGTGCCAGTAGTATCGGCGCAGGGGGGACTGAAGCTTTCTTT. Using reference TRBV19 and TRBJ1-1 for the parts outside the CDR3, the full variable domain is DGGITQSPKYLFRKEGQNVTLSCEQNLNHDAMYWYRQDPGQGLRLIYYSQIVNDFQKGDIAEGYSVSREKKESFPLTVTSAQKNPTAFYLCASSIGAGGTEAFFGQGTRLTVV.

V gene TRBV6-2 or TRBV6-3 combines with J gene TRBJ2-1; D may be TRBD1 or TRBD2 (5 bases each). Trimming took 2 bases from V and 6 from J, leaving 8 bases between them. CDR1 is MNHEY, CDR2 SVGEGT, per germline. The CDR3 sequence is 13 residues long. In DNA, the CDR3 is TGTGCCAGCAGTTACACGGGGCCCAATGAGCAGTTCTTC. It yields the protein CASSYTGPNEQFF.

By share, this clone counts as medium-sized. V usage is TRBV7-9 and J usage is TRBJ2-1; TRBD2 matches 14 bases. The CDR3 loop spans 14 amino acids. V was pared by 8 bases and J by 10 bases, with 7 bases of the junction left unmatched. Germline CDR1 and CDR2: SEHNR and FQNEAQ (reference sequence). DNA for the CDR3: TGTGCCAGCGTGGGACTAGCGGGGGTCTGGGAGCAGTTCTTC. This codes for CASVGLAGVWEQFF.

With respect to this clone: The same CDR3 arises from other DNA sequences in this sample as well. The chain uses TRBV6-4 and TRBJ2-3, with TRBD2 matching over 9 bases. Germline V gene sequence: CDR1 MRHNA, CDR2 SNTAGT. This CDR3 spans 16 amino acids. Unmatched junction bases numbered 2, after V lost 0 bases and J lost 1 base. DNA of the CDR3: TGTGCCAGCAGTGACTCTGCTAGCGGGGGCACAGATACGCAGTATTTT. It specifies CASSDSASGGTDTQYF.

The CDR3 DNA reads TGTGCCAGCAGTTTGGATACAGCTTTGTTCTTC. Translated, it gives CASSLDTALFF. The gene calls are TRBV12-3 or TRBV12-4 and TRBJ2-1; D uncertain. The V end was cut by 3 bases, the J end by 15 bases, with 12 bases between. The CDR3 spans 11 residues.

The V and J genes are TRBV27 and TRBJ2-1, with D tentatively TRBD1 (7 bases). Trimming removed 6 bases at V and 8 bases at J, with 8 bases between. The CDR3 runs to 11 residues. CDR1 and CDR2 (germline): MNHEY, SMNVEV (reference sequence). The CDR3 loop reads CASSRGDEQFF. Written as DNA, the CDR3 is TGTGCCAGCAGCAGGGGGGATGAGCAGTTCTTC.

V is TRBV19 and J is TRBJ2-5; no reliable D call. With 5 bases removed from V and 2 bases from J, the gap between germline ends came to 3 bases. The CDR3 is 11 residues long. Germline values: CDR1 LNHDA, CDR2 SQIVND (reference sequence). The CDR3 nucleotides are TGTGCCAGTAGTCAGCAAGAGACCCAGTACTTC. Translation: CASSQQETQYF.